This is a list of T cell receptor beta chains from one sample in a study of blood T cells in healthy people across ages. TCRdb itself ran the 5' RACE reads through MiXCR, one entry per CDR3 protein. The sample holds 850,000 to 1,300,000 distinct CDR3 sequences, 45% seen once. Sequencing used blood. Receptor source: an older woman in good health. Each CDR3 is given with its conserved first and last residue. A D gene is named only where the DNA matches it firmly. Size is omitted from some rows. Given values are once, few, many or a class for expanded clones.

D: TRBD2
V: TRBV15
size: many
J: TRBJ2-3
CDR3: CATSRIPASGRYTQYF

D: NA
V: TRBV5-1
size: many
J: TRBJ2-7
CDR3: CASSLAVTYEQYF

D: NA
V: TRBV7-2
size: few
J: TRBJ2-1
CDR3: CASSPRTGQNNEQFF

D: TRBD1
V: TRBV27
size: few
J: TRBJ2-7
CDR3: CASSSQTTGYEQYF

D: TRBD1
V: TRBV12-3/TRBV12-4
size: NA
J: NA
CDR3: CASSRQGTHEQYF

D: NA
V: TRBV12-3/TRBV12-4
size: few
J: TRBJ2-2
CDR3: CASRPTVTGELFF

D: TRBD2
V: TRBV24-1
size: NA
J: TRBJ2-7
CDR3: CATSSSRPSGYNEQYF

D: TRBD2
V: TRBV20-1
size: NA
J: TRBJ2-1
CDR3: CSADIAGGYNEQFF

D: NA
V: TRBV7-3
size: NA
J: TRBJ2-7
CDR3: CASSPGWGEQYF

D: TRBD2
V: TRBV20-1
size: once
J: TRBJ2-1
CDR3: CSASRAGLSSYNKQFF

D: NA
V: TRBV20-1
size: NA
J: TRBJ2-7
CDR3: CSARDGGHEQYF

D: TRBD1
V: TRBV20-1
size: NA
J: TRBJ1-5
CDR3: CSAQDRGFNQPQHF

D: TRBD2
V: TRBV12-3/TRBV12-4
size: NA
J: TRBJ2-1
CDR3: CASRGGGGLAGGLEQFF

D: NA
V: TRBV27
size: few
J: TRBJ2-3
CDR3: CASSLDGGDTQYF

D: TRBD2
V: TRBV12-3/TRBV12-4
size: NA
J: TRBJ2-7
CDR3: CASSLAGRAVYNEQYF

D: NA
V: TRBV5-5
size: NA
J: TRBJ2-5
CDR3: CASSQTGVTQETQYF

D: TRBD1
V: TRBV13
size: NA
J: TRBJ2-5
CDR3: CASTTTGGAGEQYF

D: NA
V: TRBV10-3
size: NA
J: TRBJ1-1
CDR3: CAISTGLYTEAFF

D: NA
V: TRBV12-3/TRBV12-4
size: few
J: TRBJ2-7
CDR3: CASSAPGISSYEQYF

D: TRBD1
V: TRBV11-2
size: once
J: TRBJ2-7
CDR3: CASSLGLGTGGSRKTEQYF

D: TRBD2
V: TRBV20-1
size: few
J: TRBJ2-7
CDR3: CSARGVEREAYEQYF

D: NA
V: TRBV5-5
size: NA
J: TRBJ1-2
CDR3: CASSLERGAFALGYTF

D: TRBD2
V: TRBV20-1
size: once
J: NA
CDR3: CSARATAGGPAEQYF

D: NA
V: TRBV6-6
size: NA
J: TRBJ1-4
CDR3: CASSGHLRRANEKLFF

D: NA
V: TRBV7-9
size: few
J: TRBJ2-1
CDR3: CASSLASLGRPYNEQFF

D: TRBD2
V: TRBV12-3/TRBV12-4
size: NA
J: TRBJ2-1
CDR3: CASSFTSGAYVEQFF

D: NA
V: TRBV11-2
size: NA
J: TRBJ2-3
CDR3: CASSFVSSTDTQYF

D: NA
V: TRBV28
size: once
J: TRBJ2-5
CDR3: CASSFPGYQETQYF

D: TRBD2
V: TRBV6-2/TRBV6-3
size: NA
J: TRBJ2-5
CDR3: CASSYSGLAGLQTQYF

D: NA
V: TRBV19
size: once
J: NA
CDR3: CASSMTGQTKNIQYF

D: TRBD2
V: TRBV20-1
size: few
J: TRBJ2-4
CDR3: CSATKRDGSKNIQYF

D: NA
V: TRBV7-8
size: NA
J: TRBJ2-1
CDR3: CASSLSSLTHSVEQFF

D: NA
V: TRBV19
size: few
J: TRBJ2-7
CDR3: CASSTNVGGHHEQYF

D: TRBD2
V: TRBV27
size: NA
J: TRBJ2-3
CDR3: CASREGGLGVDTQYF

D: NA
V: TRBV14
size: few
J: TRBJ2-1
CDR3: CASSQKLGNEQFF

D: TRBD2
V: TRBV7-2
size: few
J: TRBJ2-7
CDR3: CASSLSGTSLVEQYF

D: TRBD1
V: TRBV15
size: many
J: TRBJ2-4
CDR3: CATSRAATGRNIQYF

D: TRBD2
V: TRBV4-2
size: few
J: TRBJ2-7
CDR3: CASSQLAGYEQYF

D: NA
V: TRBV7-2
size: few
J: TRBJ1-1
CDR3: CASSLAGLSAFF

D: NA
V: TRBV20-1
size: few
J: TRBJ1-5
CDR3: CSAPPGGNQPQHF

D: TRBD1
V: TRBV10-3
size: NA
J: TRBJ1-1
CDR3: CAISEWTGGNTEAFF

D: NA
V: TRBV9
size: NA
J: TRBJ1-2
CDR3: CASSVDMTLRGYTF

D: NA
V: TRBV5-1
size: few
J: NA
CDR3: CASSLRAGTHEQYF

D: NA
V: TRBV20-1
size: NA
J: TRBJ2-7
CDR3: CSARDWGHRRGEQYF

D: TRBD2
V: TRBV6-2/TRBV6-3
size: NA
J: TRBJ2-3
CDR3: CASSYTSGRSADTQYF

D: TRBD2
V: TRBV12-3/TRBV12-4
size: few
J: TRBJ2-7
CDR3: CASSSTPGLALSYEQYF

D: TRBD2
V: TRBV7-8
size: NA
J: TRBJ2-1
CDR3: CASSLDAGVNEQFF

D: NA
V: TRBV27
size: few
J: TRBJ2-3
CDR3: CASRTESTDTQYF

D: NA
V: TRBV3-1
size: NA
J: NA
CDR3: CASSQRRPSTYNEQYF